These 14 T cell receptor beta chains originate from one sample sequenced in a study of blood T cell repertoires in COVID-19. Using immunoSEQ multiplex PCR, the repertoire was profiled, and TCRdb retains in-frame clones only, with some absent. The sample includes tens of thousands of clones, around 87% of them seen just once. Sample: peripheral blood. These receptors were taken from a male donor with acute or convalescent COVID-19.

The J gene is TRBJ1-1, the V gene TRBV7-9; weak D call: TRBD1 (5 bases). The V and J ends lost 1 base and 5 bases respectively, with 17 bases between them. The CDR3 contains 16 residues. Germline V CDR1 and CDR2: SEHNR, FQNEAQ (reference sequence). The CDR3 reads CASSLGAAGLDTEAFF. CDR3 bases: TGTGCCAGCAGCTTAGGGGCGGCGGGGCTGGATACTGAAGCTTTCTTT.

V usage is TRBV5-6 and J usage is TRBJ1-6; no firm D call. From germline, CDR1 is SGHDT and CDR2 YYEEEE. The CDR3 totals 18 residues. V lost 0 bases, J lost 1 base, and 14 bases lay in between. The CDR3 loop reads CASSLEFGRESYNSPLHF. The CDR3 region has the DNA TGTGCCAGCAGCTTGGAATTTGGGAGGGAGTCCTATAATTCACCCCTCCACTTT.

This clone was observed once. Within the sample, other DNA sequences also encode this same CDR3. The chain carries TRBV9 and TRBJ1-2; 8 positions agree with TRBD1. Trimming removed 0 bases from V and 4 bases from J; junction bases left unmatched: 2. The germline CDR1 and CDR2 sequences are SGDLS and YYNGEE. This CDR3 region has 14 residues. In DNA, the CDR3 is TGTGCCAGCAGCGTAGGGGACAGGTCCTATGGCTACACCTTC. Amino acid sequence: CASSVGDRSYGYTF.

This clone was seen a single time. The chain carries TRBV27 and TRBJ2-7, with D possibly TRBD1 on 5 matching bases. This CDR3 spans 13 amino acids. The germline V and J ends were trimmed by 1 base and 6 bases, with 10 bases remaining between them. CDR1 is MNHEY, CDR2 SMNVEV, per germline (reference sequence). CDR3 bases: TGTGCCAGCAGTTTATTTCCAGGGTCCGAGCAGTACTTC. Residues: CASSLFPGSEQYF.

The chain recombines TRBV6-4 with TRBJ1-2; D not resolved. The CDR3 has 13 amino acids. V was pared by 4 bases and J by 1 base, with 7 bases between. CDR1 and CDR2 (germline): MRHNA, SNTAGT. DNA of the CDR3: TGTGCCAGCAGTGTAGGCGGTAACTATGGCTACACCTTC. Encoded protein: CASSVGGNYGYTF.

V is TRBV19 and J is TRBJ1-1, with 9 positions matching TRBD1. The V gene's germline CDR1 is LNHDA and CDR2 SQIVND (reference sequence). The length of the CDR3 is 16 residues. The junction had 11 bases not matched to a gene; V was cut back by 9 bases and J by 0 bases. The CDR3 nucleotides are TGTGCCAGCCGAGTAAAGGGACAGGGACTGAACACTGAAGCTTTCTTT. Protein product: CASRVKGQGLNTEAFF.

This clone has just one count. J is TRBJ1-6 and V is TRBV12-3 or TRBV12-4; D is unresolved. The V end lost 5 bases, the J end lost 15 bases, and 14 bases lay between the germline ends. This CDR3 is built from 12 residues. This CDR3 is CASSQRPLILHF. CDR3 coding DNA: TGTGCCAGCAGTCAGCGGCCCCTCATCCTCCACTTT.

The chain uses TRBV28 and TRBJ1-5; 10 bases are a match to TRBD1. Germline V gives CDR1 MDHEN, CDR2 SYDVKM. V shed 7 bases and J 6 bases; nucleotides not matched to a gene: 15. The CDR3 runs to 17 residues. The CDR3 DNA follows: TGTGCCAGCACCACCCAAGTGGGACAGGGGTCCTCTCAGCCCCAGCATTTT. Its translation is CASTTQVGQGSSQPQHF.

This clone was detected a few times. The CDR3 loop is CASSADRVPEQFF. DNA for the CDR3: TGTGCCAGCAGCGCGGACAGGGTTCCTGAGCAGTTCTTC. The chain links TRBV11-2 to TRBJ2-1; 8 bases match TRBD1. With 5 bases clipped from V and 9 bases from J, the junction kept 6 bases outside the gene matches. The CDR3 is 13 residues long. Germline V gene sequence: CDR1 SGHAT, CDR2 FQNNGV.

This chain links TRBV3-1 (or the pseudogene TRBV3-2) with TRBJ1-5, with D possibly being TRBD1 (5 bases). The CDR3 loop spans 14 amino acids. Germline lookup yields CDR1 LGHDT and CDR2 YNNKEL (reference sequence). Trimming took off 2 bases at V and 9 bases at J, with 14 bases between the two ends. The CDR3 DNA reads TGTGCCAGCAGCCAACAGGGTCATACCGGGCCCCAGCATTTT. Translated: CASSQQGHTGPQHF.

V is TRBV6-5 and J is TRBJ2-3; D is unclear. Trimming took off 2 bases at V and 3 bases at J, with 9 bases between the two ends. CDR3 length: 14 amino acids. Looked up from germline, CDR1 is MNHEY and CDR2 is SVGAGI. The DNA of the CDR3 is TGTGCCAGCAGTTACATGTCCGTTACAGATACGCAGTATTTT. Translating it yields CASSYMSVTDTQYF.

The rearrangement uses TRBV5-1 and TRBJ1-6; D might be TRBD1 (6 bases). The V and J ends lost 4 bases and 7 bases respectively, with 9 bases between them. CDR1 and CDR2 from the germline V gene are SGHRS and YFSETQ. The CDR3 length is 13 residues. This chain's CDR3 is CASSGRGNSPLHF. As DNA, the CDR3 is TGCGCCAGCAGCGGGAGGGGGAATTCACCCCTCCACTTT.

The V call is TRBV7-9, the J call TRBJ2-3, with 14 bases fitting TRBD2. Germline values: CDR1 SEHNR, CDR2 FQNEAQ (reference sequence). The V segment lost 8 bases and the J segment 1 base; nucleotides outside the gene matches: 2. The CDR3 contains 15 residues. The CDR3 nucleotides are TGTGCCAGCGGACTAGCGGGGGGACGCACAGATACGCAGTATTTT. This codes for CASGLAGGRTDTQYF.

In regard to this clone: This specimen includes other DNA sequences encoding the same CDR3. V gene TRBV6-1 combines with J gene TRBJ1-1; TRBD1 matches 8 bases. The CDR3 spans 13 residues. Germline CDR1 MNHNS, CDR2 SASEGT. V dropped 3 bases and J dropped 6; count of bases not matched to a gene: 3. The CDR3 DNA follows: TGTGCCAGCAGTGACAGGGGGCGGGCTGAAGCTTTCTTT. This translates into CASSDRGRAEAFF.